This T cell receptor (beta chain) was sequenced during a study of blood T cell repertoires in COVID-19. This CDR3 has 13 amino acids. Losses at the gene ends were 4 bases for V and 2 bases for J; bases not matched to a gene: 3. Germline CDR1 reads SGHRS; CDR2 reads YFSETQ. Assay: immunoSEQ multiplex PCR; the TCRdb copy retains only in-frame clones and omits some. The sample shows about 160,000 clones, 80% to 90% of them seen only once. In its sample, this clone was seen once. The sample carries other DNA sequences with the same CDR3. The sample consisted of peripheral blood. The genes are TRBV5-1 and TRBJ2-7, with 7 bases fitting TRBD2. This clonotype was obtained from an older man with acute or convalescent COVID-19. The CDR3 nucleotides read TGCGCCAGCAGCCTGGGAGGGACCTACGAGCAGTACTTC. Its translation: CASSLGGTYEQYF.